This TCR beta chain was recorded in a study of blood T cell repertoires in COVID-19. Study-level background: In each case, the material was cDNA or gDNA derived from T cells, B-cell-depleted T cells, or PBMCs.

The CDR3 is made up of 15 amino acids. J was trimmed by 8 bases and V by 3 bases; bases with no gene match: 9. Germline lookup yields CDR1 SGHDN and CDR2 FVKESK. The authors' processing: Reference gene primer amplification yielded estimated nucleated cell counts. The table came from immunoSEQ multiplex PCR; TCRdb's copy has only in-frame clones and leaves some out. The D gene and trimming were derived from the DNA, and the V and J assignments and clone size from that table. This repertoire shows 150,000 or so clones, around 80% found once; its top ten account for approximately 3.6%. Participants came from about two dozen US areas, aged roughly 18 to 95 years. Participants were placed into cohorts based on the clinical history they reported.

V and J are TRBV14 and TRBJ2-1, with 8 positions matching TRBD2. The material sequenced was PBMCs or T cells enriched from blood (not recorded which). The clonotype was recovered from a woman between 55 and 75 years old who had recovered from COVID-19. The DNA for the CDR3 is TGTGCCAGCAGCCAGACGGGAGGGGGTTGGGATGAGCAGTTCTTC. Its translation: CASSQTGGGWDEQFF. Drawing the rest from reference TRBV14 and TRBJ2-1, the complete variable domain is EAGVTQFPSHSVIEKGQTVTLRCDPISGHDNLYWYRRVMGKEIKFLLHFVKESKQDESGMPNNRFLAERTGGTYSTLKVQPAELEDSGVYFCASSQTGGGWDEQFFGPGTRLTVL.